Listed here is a single TCR beta chain. Its target is unknown. The record originates from a study of identical twins. Study conclusions and caveats: The models systematically underestimated how much out-of-frame TCR alpha was shared in monozygotic twins. Alpha sequences out of frame and shared by twins had excess low generation probability. Cord blood beta clonotypes that were abundant carried fewer insertions, and memory repertoires showed no such trend.

V trimming: 5 bases; J trimming: 2 bases; junction bases outside the gene matches: 7. CDR3 length equals 15 residues. Each CDR3 protein is one row after TCRdb ran MiXCR on the 5' RACE reads. The data show 690,000 or so distinct CDR3 sequences, with 8.5% to 9% seen just once and 0.85% to 1% held by the top ten. The sample was also reused in another study, on yellow fever vaccine responses in identical twins.

The receptor was isolated from a woman between 18 and 30 years old in good health. The sequencing sample was made of PBMCs. The chain uses TRBV12-3 or TRBV12-4 and TRBJ2-5; 8 nucleotides match TRBD2. The CDR3 here is CASSPAGALQETQYF. DNA for the CDR3: TGTGCCAGCAGTCCAGCGGGGGCCCTTCAAGAGACCCAGTACTTC.